One T cell receptor beta chain is described in this entry. One end of the junction is discordant with germline, which a read error may explain. The CDR3 is 13 residues long. Germline V gene lookup returns CDR1 SGHRS and CDR2 YFSETQ. This entry comes from a study of blood T cells in healthy people across ages. Study background: In model experiments, template switching was able to capture about one barcoded beta molecule for every two T cells that were present.

Using a J-beta primer mix together with a sample-barcoded 5' primer, a second PCR was run for about 6 to 11 cycles. Every cDNA molecule bore a tag from a template-switch adaptor containing 12 random nucleotides. TCRdb reprocessed the 5' RACE reads with MiXCR, giving one entry per CDR3 protein. The sample carries around 780,000 distinct CDR3 sequences, 25% to 30% recorded once. Every donor gave around 10 milliliters of peripheral blood. A further study also used this sample, focusing on T cells of mothers and their children. From that paper: Barcodes for each sample and 2-4 random nucleotides were added by the M1S primer used in the second PCR.

The origin of this receptor is a boy younger than 18 in good health. Source material: blood. V gene TRBV5-1 combines with J gene TRBJ2-5, with D possibly being TRBD1 (5 bases). The chain's CDR3 is CASSSGYQGTQYF. The CDR3 coding sequence is TGCGCCAGCAGCTCAGGGTACCAAGGGACCCAGTACTTC.